This T cell receptor (beta chain) came from a study of Ad26.COV2.S vaccination and SARS-CoV-2 variants. Study context: Donor got 5x10^10 or 1x10^11 viral particles of Ad26.COV2.S.

Assay: immunoSEQ multiplex PCR; the TCRdb copy retains only in-frame clones and omits some. The data show approximately 420,000 clones, roughly nine tenths seen once. General study findings and limits: Ad26.COV2.S recipients had broader spike-specific TCRs (P = 0.0014). Once vaccination had occurred, spike-specific CD8+ and CD4+ T cell responses reportedly showed substantial breadth.

This CDR3 has 16 residues. V lost 6 bases to trimming and J lost 4 bases, with 19 bases between them. Germline V CDR1 and CDR2: SGHRS, YFSETQ. A word on this clone: Antigen: not known.

Treatment given: about 20 received Ad26.COV2.S at low or high dose, single or two shots; roughly five received placebo; per-sample allocation not given. Specimens were obtained on day 63 following the first vaccine or placebo injection. Donation came from an adult in Boston who was aged 18-55 years. This sequence joins TRBV5-1 and TRBJ2-2; D perhaps matches TRBD1 (6 bases). The input for sequencing was peripheral blood, taken in a trial of Ad26.COV2.S vaccine versus placebo. The receptor comes from a person aged 18-65 years who received the Ad26.COV2.S COVID-19 vaccine or a placebo. CDR3 in amino acids: CASTDPGTHTTGELFF. DNA for the CDR3: TGCGCCAGCACCGACCCCGGGACACACACCACCGGGGAGCTGTTTTTT.